This T cell receptor (beta chain) was retrieved from a study of cytomegalovirus exposure and HLA in healthy donors. Notes on the study in general: Reportedly, TCR beta sequences accurately predicted HLA-A and HLA-B alleles in most subjects. Indistinguishable V segments such as TRBV6-2 and TRBV6-3 were excluded. The study flagged roughly 160 TCR beta chains as cytomegalovirus-associated.

CDR1 and CDR2 from the germline V gene are LNHNV and YYDKDF (reference sequence). CDR3 length: 14 residues. V was pared by 0 bases and J by 4 bases, with 9 bases between. In the PCR, 60 Vbeta and 13 Jbeta primers were used. Only in-frame clones appear in the TCRdb table, and some are missing; sequencing was by immunoSEQ multiplex PCR. Of about 160,000 clones in the sample, around 85% were seen once. Concerning this clone: What it recognizes is unknown.

J is TRBJ2-5 and V is TRBV15; D is unclear. The sequencing input was PBMCs. The sequence was collected from a man aged 45 to 65 in good health and CMV-seropositive. The CDR3 loop reads CATSRDGQIETQYF. The CDR3 nucleotides are TGTGCCACCAGCAGAGATGGGCAGATAGAGACCCAGTACTTC.